A selection of T cell receptor beta chains follows, all from one sample in a study of blood T cell repertoires in COVID-19. Data came from immunoSEQ multiplex PCR; TCRdb stores just in-frame clones and leaves some out. The profile shows about 73,000 clones, approximately 83% of them singletons. Sequencing used peripheral blood. The receptors shown here come from a man older than 75 with active or convalescent COVID-19. CDR3s include the opening cysteine and the closing phenylalanine or tryptophan. A D gene is named only where the DNA matches it firmly. Rows give clone size only sometimes, using once, few, many, or a class for an expanded clone.

>.|TRBJ1-2|.|TRBV3-1/TRBV3-2
CASSQGQVLTF
TGTGCCAGCAGCCAAGGACAGGTTCTCACCTTC
>TRBD2|TRBJ2-5|.|TRBV20-1
CSAKGGETQYF
TGCAGTGCTAAGGGAGGGGAGACCCAGTACTTC
>TRBD1|TRBJ1-1|.|TRBV15
CATSRDRRGTEAFF
TGTGCCACCAGCAGAGATCGCAGGGGGACTGAAGCTTTCTTT
>TRBD1|TRBJ1-1|.|TRBV6-2/TRBV6-3
CASSLGQVTEAFF
TGTGCCAGCAGCCTCGGACAGGTCACTGAAGCTTTCTTT
>TRBD1|TRBJ1-1|.|TRBV27
CASSLWDRGHLAFF
TGTGCCAGCAGTTTATGGGACAGGGGGCATTTGGCTTTCTTT
>.|TRBJ1-5|.|TRBV7-2
CASSSTGFQGNQPQHF
TGTGCCAGCAGCTCTACAGGATTTCAGGGCAATCAGCCCCAGCATTTT
>.|TRBJ1-6|few|TRBV4-1
CASSQARGISPLHF
TGCGCCAGCAGCCAAGCACGGGGGATTTCACCCCTCCACTTT
>.|TRBJ2-1|.|TRBV27
CASSFWTGSYNEQFF
TGTGCCAGCAGTTTTTGGACTGGGTCCTACAATGAGCAGTTCTTC
>.|TRBJ2-3|.|TRBV18
CASSPSRTDTQYF
TGTGCCAGCTCACCCTCCAGGACAGATACGCAGTATTTT
>TRBD1|TRBJ1-2|.|TRBV15
CATSGDRVLYGYTF
TGTGCCACCAGCGGTGACAGGGTGCTCTATGGCTACACCTTC
>.|TRBJ2-1|.|TRBV23-1
CATILPREGHHNEQFF
TGCGCCACGATTCTGCCCAGGGAGGGACACCACAATGAGCAGTTCTTC
>TRBD2|TRBJ2-1|once|TRBV6-5
CASSPLGGGADEQFF
TGTGCCAGCAGTCCCCTGGGCGGGGGGGCGGATGAGCAGTTCTTC
>TRBD1|TRBJ2-4|.|TRBV28
CASRDRSRLLAKNIQYF
TGTGCCAGCAGGGACAGGAGTCGCCTACTAGCCAAAAACATTCAGTACTTC
>.|TRBJ1-6|.|TRBV2
CASSEFIGSSYNSPLHF
TGTGCCAGCAGTGAATTTATAGGGAGCTCCTATAATTCACCCCTCCACTTT
>TRBD1|TRBJ1-6|.|TRBV14
CASSQGTGGLSPLHF
TGTGCCAGCAGCCAGGGGACAGGGGGCCTTTCACCCCTCCACTTT
>.|TRBJ1-1|once|TRBV6-5
CATSSSGNTEAFF
TGTGCCACCTCCTCCTCCGGGAACACTGAAGCTTTCTTT
>TRBD1|TRBJ2-1|.|TRBV7-2
CASSSGTGLDEQFF
TGTGCCAGCAGCTCCGGGACAGGGCTCGATGAGCAGTTCTTC
>.|TRBJ2-3|.|TRBV28
CASRRTASTDTQYF
TGTGCCAGCAGACGGACTGCTAGCACAGATACGCAGTATTTT
>.|TRBJ1-6|.|TRBV28
CASGHPQVSYNSPLHF
TGTGCCAGCGGCCACCCCCAGGTTTCCTATAATTCACCCCTCCACTTT
>.|TRBJ2-2|.|TRBV9
CASSVASQLNTGELFF
TGTGCCAGCAGCGTAGCGTCTCAGTTGAACACCGGGGAGCTGTTTTTT
>.|TRBJ2-3|.|TRBV7-2
CASSLEVSGAYF
TGTGCCAGCAGCTTAGAGGTGTCGGGAGCGTATTTT
>.|TRBJ2-7|once|TRBV30
CAWRPGNYEQYF
TGTGCCTGGAGACCAGGAAACTACGAGCAGTACTTC
>.|TRBJ1-2|once|TRBV5-1
CASSLGGGNYGYTF
TGCGCCAGCAGCTTGGGAGGAGGGAACTATGGCTACACCTTC